Shown below are 26 T cell receptor beta chains from a single sample sequenced in a study of T cells in localized non-small cell lung cancer. Sequencing used immunoSEQ multiplex PCR; TCRdb keeps in-frame clones, though not all of them. The sample includes 950 to 1,100 clones, about 20% of them seen just once. Sample: normal lung tissue next to the tumor, taken before any cancer treatment. These receptors came from a male donor older than 55 with stage III squamous cell lung carcinoma.

This sequence joins TRBV30 and TRBJ1-6; D remains ambiguous. Per the germline V gene, CDR1 is GTSNPN and CDR2 is SVGIG (reference sequence). This CDR3 is 18 amino acids long. The V gene lost 0 bases and the J gene lost 0 bases, with 15 bases spanning the gap. CDR3 nucleotide sequence: TGTGCCTGGAGTGTACACCGCCCGGAGAGCTCCTATAATTCACCCCTCCACTTT. As protein: CAWSVHRPESSYNSPLHF.

There are a few counts of this clone. The rearrangement links TRBV6-8 to TRBJ2-7, with TRBD2 matching 7 bases. V shed 6 bases, J shed 2 bases, and the junction held 10 bases outside the gene matches. Germline CDR1 is MNHGY and CDR2 is SAAAGT. The CDR3 spans 15 residues. Written as DNA, the CDR3 is TGTGCCAGCAGCGATACCGGGACTAAACCCTACGAGCAGTACTTC. Amino acid sequence: CASSDTGTKPYEQYF.

This clone counts as medium-sized. The V call is TRBV6-8, the J call TRBJ2-4; a possible D gene is TRBD1 (6 bases). This CDR3 is built from 15 residues. V was trimmed by 4 bases and J by 4 bases, leaving 14 bases between them. Germline V gives CDR1 MNHGY, CDR2 SAAAGT. The CDR3, as DNA: TGTGCCAGCAGTTTCAGGGGCCCATCGAAAAACATTCAGTACTTC. Its translation is CASSFRGPSKNIQYF.

The V call is TRBV11-3, the J call TRBJ2-7, with 15 bases fitting TRBD2. The length of the CDR3 is 17 residues. With 5 bases clipped from V and 3 bases from J, the junction kept 8 bases outside the gene matches. Germline assignment: CDR1 SGHNT and CDR2 YENEEA. CDR3 sequence (DNA): TGTGCCAGCAGCCGGACTAGCGGGGGGGCCTCCTACTACGAGCAGTACTTC. As protein: CASSRTSGGASYYEQYF.

V and J are TRBV5-1 and TRBJ2-1; 8 positions agree with TRBD2. Losses at the gene ends were 7 bases for V and 4 bases for J; bases not matched to a gene: 7. The CDR3 spans 14 residues. Germline loops: CDR1 SGHRS, CDR2 YFSETQ. As DNA, the CDR3 is TGCGCCAGCTCCCCGGCGGGGGGATACAATGAGCAGTTCTTC. Its translation: CASSPAGGYNEQFF.

V and J are TRBV6-8 and TRBJ2-3; 8 positions match TRBD1. Losses at the gene ends were 4 bases for V and 6 bases for J; bases not matched to a gene: 9. Germline CDR1 reads MNHGY; CDR2 reads SAAAGT. This CDR3 is 15 amino acids long. The CDR3 DNA sequence: TGTGCCAGCAGTTTTACAGGGGGGCCGGGGGATACGCAGTATTTT. This translates into CASSFTGGPGDTQYF.

The genes are TRBV5-1 and TRBJ1-2, with TRBD1 matching over 8 bases. CDR3 length: 15 amino acids. V trimming: 5 bases; J trimming: 4 bases; junction bases outside the gene matches: 10. From germline, CDR1 is SGHRS and CDR2 YFSETQ. The CDR3 DNA follows: TGCGCCAGCAGTACGACAGGGGTCCTTTTCTATGGCTACACCTTC. This translates into CASSTTGVLFYGYTF.

V and J are TRBV19 and TRBJ2-3; 10 nucleotides match TRBD2. Germline loops: CDR1 LNHDA, CDR2 SQIVND (reference sequence). After removal of 7 bases from V and 6 bases from J, the junction contained 4 bases not matched to a gene. This CDR3 is built from 13 residues. CDR3 protein: CASNKRGGDTQYF. In DNA, the CDR3 is TGTGCCAGTAACAAGCGGGGGGGCGATACGCAGTATTTT.

This clone has a handful of counts. The rearrangement uses TRBV6-8 and TRBJ2-2; the match to TRBD1 covers 8 bases. CDR3 length: 19 residues. Germline CDR1 and CDR2: MNHGY and SAAAGT. The V segment lost 2 bases and the J segment 0 bases; nucleotides outside the gene matches: 11. CDR3 nucleotide sequence: TGTGCCAGCAGTTACCCCTCCTCGGGGACAGGATCGAACACCGGGGAGCTGTTTTTT. It specifies CASSYPSSGTGSNTGELFF.

Only a few counts were recorded for this clone. The chain has TRBV19 and TRBJ2-7; D gene unclear. Trimming pared 3 bases from V and 4 bases from J, leaving 4 bases between. Germline V CDR1 and CDR2: LNHDA, SQIVND (reference sequence). This CDR3 comprises 11 residues. The DNA of the CDR3 is TGTGCCAGTAGTATGGGTTACGAGCAGTACTTC. Its translation is CASSMGYEQYF. Looking up the rest from reference TRBV19 and TRBJ2-7 gives the full variable domain: DGGITQSPKYLFRKEGQNVTLSCEQNLNHDAMYWYRQDPGQGLRLIYYSQIVNDFQKGDIAEGYSVSREKKESFPLTVTSAQKNPTAFYLCASSMGYEQYFGPGTRLTVT.

The genes are TRBV29-1 and TRBJ2-5, with 7 bases matching TRBD1. The CDR3 has 13 amino acids. The V gene's germline CDR1 is SQVTM and CDR2 ANQGSEA. The V segment lost 4 bases and the J segment 5 bases; nucleotides outside the gene matches: 7. CDR3 residues: CSVAQQGSETQYF. CDR3 nucleotide sequence: TGCAGCGTTGCACAACAGGGGTCCGAGACCCAGTACTTC.

The chain uses TRBV5-1 and TRBJ1-1; possibly TRBD1 for D (6 bases). The CDR3 covers 15 residues. CDR1 and CDR2 (germline): SGHRS, YFSETQ. The V end was cut by 5 bases, the J end by 6 bases, with 20 bases between. In DNA, the CDR3 is TGCGCCAGCAGAGGGGGTTTAAGCTTAAATGCTGAAGCTTTCTTT. Residues: CASRGGLSLNAEAFF.

The chain carries TRBV25-1 and TRBJ2-7; D gene uncertain. The CDR3 runs 14 residues. Germline loops: CDR1 MGHDK, CDR2 SYGVNS. V shed 1 base and J shed 5 bases, with 12 bases lying between them. The chain's CDR3 is CASSELWNSDEQYF. The CDR3 DNA is TGTGCCAGCAGTGAATTGTGGAACAGCGACGAGCAGTACTTC.

Within the sample, this clone is medium-sized. The chain recombines TRBV11-3 with TRBJ1-1, with D perhaps TRBD1 (6 bases). Trimming pared 0 bases from V and 0 bases from J, leaving 14 bases between. Germline V gives CDR1 SGHNT, CDR2 YENEEA. The CDR3 runs 17 residues. The CDR3 DNA reads TGTGCCAGCAGCTTAGAACAGGGACCTACTATGAACACTGAAGCTTTCTTT. It yields the protein CASSLEQGPTMNTEAFF.

This clone was seen only a few times. The chain links TRBV6-8 to TRBJ2-3, with 10 positions matching TRBD2. Trimming removed 6 bases from V and 4 bases from J; junction bases left unmatched: 16. Germline V CDR1 and CDR2: MNHGY, SAAAGT. The CDR3 contains 18 residues. DNA for the CDR3: TGTGCCAGCAGAAAAACTAGCGGGGCGGTTAGCCCAGCAGATACGCAGTATTTT. Translated, it gives CASRKTSGAVSPADTQYF.

This chain links TRBV28 with TRBJ1-1; D gene unclear. V lost 6 bases, J lost 6 bases, and 14 bases lay in between. In germline, CDR1 is MDHEN, CDR2 SYDVKM. The CDR3 length is 13 residues. CDR3 amino acids: CASRGRNRAEAFF. DNA for the CDR3: TGTGCCAGCAGGGGCAGGAACCGTGCTGAAGCTTTCTTT.

The chain is built from TRBV6-8 and TRBJ2-3; perhaps TRBD1 as D (6 bases). The V gene's germline CDR1 is MNHGY and CDR2 SAAAGT. The CDR3 has 14 residues. Between the trimmed V and J ends, which lost 6 bases and 5 bases, there was a span of 15 bases. The CDR3 sequence: CASSLGTPRDTQYF. The CDR3 DNA reads as TGTGCCAGCAGCCTCGGGACACCTAGAGATACGCAGTATTTT.

By its share, this clone is medium-sized. V usage is TRBV11-3 and J usage is TRBJ2-7; D uncertain. V lost 5 bases and J 0 bases, leaving 17 bases between the germline ends. The germline CDR1 and CDR2 sequences are SGHNT and YENEEA. The CDR3 spans 16 residues. The CDR3 protein is CASSLRPIPSSYEQYF. For the CDR3, the DNA is TGTGCCAGCAGCCTACGACCGATACCTAGCTCCTACGAGCAGTACTTC. Based on the CDR3 plus reference TRBV11-3 and TRBJ2-7, the full variable domain is EAGVVQSPRYKIIEKKQPVAFWCNPISGHNTLYWYLQNLGQGPELLIRYENEEAVDDSQLPKDRFSAERLKGVDSTLKIQPAELGDSAVYLCASSLRPIPSSYEQYFGPGTRLTVT.

This clone has a handful of counts. V and J are TRBV9 and TRBJ1-1; no firm D call. Trimming left V 3 bases short and J 1 base short, with 13 bases between. Germline CDR1 reads SGDLS; CDR2 reads YYNGEE. CDR3 length equals 15 residues. CDR3 sequence: CASSAGSLGNTEAFF. Written as DNA, the CDR3 is TGTGCCAGCAGCGCGGGCAGTCTAGGGAACACTGAAGCTTTCTTT.

The rearrangement joins TRBV11-3 to TRBJ2-5; TRBD1 agrees at 9 bases. Germline-derived CDR1 and CDR2 are SGHNT and YENEEA. The CDR3 spans 14 residues. The ends lost 4 bases at V and 5 bases at J; junction bases unmatched: 5. The CDR3 nucleotides read TGTGCCAGCAGCTGGGACAGGGCTGGGGAGACCCAGTACTTC. This encodes CASSWDRAGETQYF.

This clone was picked up a small number of times. This sequence joins TRBV9 and TRBJ1-3; D is perhaps TRBD1 (5 bases). CDR1 is SGDLS and CDR2 is YYNGEE in the germline V gene. V was clipped by 0 bases and J by 6 bases, with 10 bases between them. This CDR3 is built from 14 residues. The CDR3 DNA reads as TGTGCCAGCAGCGTAGGGTCCGGGACAAACACCATATATTTT. Translation gives CASSVGSGTNTIYF.

This clone was found a few times. This chain links TRBV12-2 with TRBJ2-3; the DNA was not compared with TRBD1, the D call given in the table. TRBV12-2 is deemed a pseudogene. The CDR3 extends over 14 amino acids. This CDR3 is CATAPYWGTDTQYF. CDR3 in DNA: TGTGCCACAGCACCCTATTGGGGCACAGATACGCAGTATTTT.

This clone was detected only a few times. The chain recombines TRBV11-3 with TRBJ1-2; D is unresolved. The CDR3 spans 15 residues. Germline CDR1 and CDR2: SGHNT and YENEEA. V lost 5 bases to trimming and J lost 4 bases, with 17 bases between them. The CDR3 here is CASSPYLESAYGYTF. As DNA, the CDR3 is TGTGCCAGCAGCCCCTATCTCGAGTCTGCCTATGGCTACACCTTC.

This clone ranks as medium-sized (0.01 to 0.1%). This chain links TRBV11-3 with TRBJ1-6, with 10 bases aligning to TRBD1. The CDR3 covers 14 residues. V lost 5 bases and J lost 10; bases outside the gene matches: 5. Germline V CDR1 and CDR2: SGHNT, YENEEA. The CDR3 nucleotides are TGTGCCAGCAGCCCCCGGGACAGGGGCTCACCCCTCCACTTT. Protein product: CASSPRDRGSPLHF.

This clone turned up a few times. The chain joins TRBV28 to TRBJ1-5; 7 positions agree with TRBD1. Germline values: CDR1 MDHEN, CDR2 SYDVKM. Germline trimming cut 6 bases from V and 1 base from J; bases unmatched to any gene: 6. CDR3 length equals 15 residues. As DNA, the CDR3 is TGTGCCAGCAGACGCACAGGGGTGAGCAATCAGCCCCAGCATTTT. It is translated as CASRRTGVSNQPQHF.

The chain combines TRBV6-8 with TRBJ1-2; possibly TRBD1 for D (5 bases). V was shortened by 10 bases and J by 0 bases, with 18 bases between the two germline ends. CDR1 MNHGY and CDR2 SAAAGT come from the germline V gene. The CDR3 extends over 15 amino acids. The CDR3 DNA is TGTGCCACCAGGCAGCTGGGGGTCTCTAACTATGGCTACACCTTC. Translation gives CATRQLGVSNYGYTF.